Listed here is a single T cell receptor beta chain. This receptor's antigen is unknown. Base quality data are lacking; no much larger clone is found one base away. These data are taken from a study of blood T cell repertoires in COVID-19 (TCRdb year 2020). Describing the broader study: Collaborator samples came from the United States, Italy and Spain and covered acute and convalescent phases of COVID-19. The prospective study material was composed of cDNA or gDNA derived from T cells, B-cell-depleted T cells, or PBMCs. Subjects who had been exposed to COVID-19, were actively infected with it, or had recovered from it provided the deeply sampled blood TCRbeta repertoires that made up the dataset. The repertoires were released in a freely available public database intended as a resource for research on the immune response to SARS-CoV-2. The samples were drawn from two sources: the first 160 participants of the ongoing ImmuneRACE study, and fewer than 1,500 subjects contributed by 6 global collaborators. A de-identified subject ID, COVID-19 status, age in years and sex were almost always included in the sample metadata. Where available, HLA class I and class II types were obtained from metadata supplied by the sample provider rather than from assay-based typing. The study at large found these results: The quantity of clinical and demographic metadata differed by source and by participant and was supplied without curation.

TCRbeta CDR3 regions were amplified from genomic DNA using the immunoSEQ Assay, a bias-controlled multiplex PCR. The source study handled its data this way. Within the assay, amplification of reference gene primers was used to estimate how many nucleated cells each sample contained. To quantify the absolute abundance of each unique TCRbeta CDR3 rearrangement, sequence reads were collapsed and filtered. Productive Simpson clonality was computed per sample as the square root of Simpson's diversity index over productive rearrangements. Sourced from immuneACCESS, this table was stored by TCRdb with only in-frame sequences that have V and J called. A share of the clones is absent; for the studies checked, an unresolved V gene accounts for under half, and the remainder has no known explanation. From that table come the V and J calls and clone size; the DNA was used to work out D and trimming. The sample contains roughly 250,000 clones, 84% of them found a single time. The ten top clones hold roughly 8.6% of the sample.

For CDR1 and CDR2, the germline V gene lists SNHLY and FYNNEI. The junction shows trimming of 1 base on V and 3 bases on J, plus 12 bases between the germline ends. From the cysteine through the phenylalanine, the CDR3 covers 15 amino acids. Left in the record is the CDR3 DNA by itself, 45 bases read in frame from the first base. Each collaborating institution followed its own protocols to collect whole blood in K2EDTA tubes. For TCRbeta analysis, collaborators shipped samples as frozen whole blood, isolated PBMCs, or DNA extracted from either of those sample types. Material: peripheral blood. The sequence is built from TRBV2 and TRBJ1-2, with no D gene named confidently. This TCR came from a human donor in a cohort sampled during active COVID-19. The sequence in DNA is TGTGCCAGCAGTGAAGACAGAGGGAGCTACTATGGCTACACCTTC. This is translated as CASSEDRGSYYGYTF.